These 17 T cell receptor beta chains share one sample of origin, sequenced in a study of blood T cell repertoires in COVID-19. The data were produced by immunoSEQ multiplex PCR, yet TCRdb's version contains in-frame clones alone and is incomplete. The sample holds fewer than 200,000 clones, around 84% seen once. The specimen sequenced was PBMCs or T cells enriched from blood (not recorded which). The receptors were gathered from a man aged 50-59 years who had recovered from COVID-19.

In this sample, this clone turned up once. This CDR3 reads CASSFGGQGLLFF. The CDR3 region has the DNA TGTGCCAGCAGCTTTGGAGGACAGGGTCTCCTGTTTTTT. The V call is TRBV5-6, the J call TRBJ1-4; the match to TRBD1 covers 8 bases. The CDR3 has 13 residues. Germline CDR1 reads SGHDT; CDR2 reads YYEEEE. V trimming: 2 bases; J trimming: 14 bases; junction bases outside the gene matches: 8.

The V call is TRBV2, the J call TRBJ1-2, with TRBD1 matching 7 bases. This CDR3 has 13 amino acids. From germline, CDR1 is SNHLY and CDR2 FYNNEI. The junction had 9 bases not matched to a gene; V was cut back by 6 bases and J by 8 bases. CDR3 in amino acids: CASRETGFQGYTF. The CDR3 DNA sequence: TGTGCCAGCAGGGAGACAGGGTTTCAAGGCTACACCTTC.

The chain combines TRBV5-8 with TRBJ2-1; 13 nucleotides match TRBD2. This CDR3 is 15 amino acids long. Germline V gives CDR1 SGHTS, CDR2 YDEGEE. Losses at the gene ends were 2 bases for V and 6 bases for J; bases not matched to a gene: 2. CDR3 bases: TGTGCCAGCAGCTTAACTAGCGGGGGGGCCAATGAGCAGTTCTTC. Translated: CASSLTSGGANEQFF.

This chain links TRBV6-5 with TRBJ1-2; 11 bases are shared with TRBD1. The CDR3 is made up of 15 amino acids. With V trimmed by 2 bases and J by 4 bases, 3 bases remained unmatched. The germline gives CDR1 MNHEY, CDR2 SVGAGI. CDR3 bases: TGTGCCAGCAGTTACGCCGGGACAGGGGGCTATGGCTACACCTTC. It yields the protein CASSYAGTGGYGYTF.

In nucleotides, the CDR3 is TGTGCCAGCTCACCCAGACAGGGAAATTCACCCCTCCACTTT. Amino acid sequence: CASSPRQGNSPLHF. The chain recombines TRBV18 with TRBJ1-6, with 7 bases that match TRBD1. Germline V gives CDR1 KGHSH, CDR2 LQKENI. The length of the CDR3 is 14 residues. With V trimmed by 3 bases and J by 7 bases, 3 bases remained unmatched.

This clone has a single count. The gene calls are TRBV24-1 and TRBJ1-2; D call uncertain. This CDR3 has 13 amino acids. CDR1 and CDR2 (germline): KGHDR, SFDVKD. V was shortened by 4 bases and J by 4 bases, with 9 bases between the two germline ends. Written as DNA, the CDR3 is TGTGCCACCAGTGAGACAAGTTCCTATGGCTACACCTTC. Protein product: CATSETSSYGYTF.

The rearrangement links TRBV5-1 to TRBJ2-1, with 8 positions matching TRBD2. The CDR3 spans 14 residues. Looked up from germline, CDR1 is SGHRS and CDR2 is YFSETQ. The V segment lost 2 bases and the J segment 8 bases; nucleotides outside the gene matches: 6. CDR3 coding DNA: TGCGCCAGCAGCTTAGGGACTAGTCTGGATGAGCAGTTCTTC. This translates into CASSLGTSLDEQFF. Drawing the rest from reference TRBV5-1 and TRBJ2-1, the complete variable domain is KAGVTQTPRYLIKTRGQQVTLSCSPISGHRSVSWYQQTPGQGLQFLFEYFSETQRNKGNFPGRFSGRQFSNSRSEMNVSTLELGDSALYLCASSLGTSLDEQFFGPGTRLTVL.

This clone has only one observation. The J gene is TRBJ1-1, the V gene TRBV6-5, with 8 positions matching TRBD1. The V segment lost 7 bases and the J segment 4 bases; nucleotides outside the gene matches: 5. CDR3 length: 13 residues. CDR1 and CDR2 from the germline V gene are MNHEY and SVGAGI. The CDR3 region has the DNA TGTGCCAGCAACCAGGGGGCACGCACTGAAGCTTTCTTT. This encodes CASNQGARTEAFF.

The rearrangement uses TRBV12-5 and TRBJ1-5; TRBD1 matches 9 bases. Germline trimming cut 5 bases from V and 4 bases from J; bases unmatched to any gene: 3. CDR1 and CDR2 from the germline V gene are LGHNT and FRNRAP. The CDR3 length is 14 residues. This CDR3 is CASGPGQGNQPQHF. CDR3 bases: TGTGCTAGTGGTCCGGGACAGGGTAATCAGCCCCAGCATTTT.

This clone was counted a single time. V usage is TRBV7-9 and J usage is TRBJ2-4; 7 bases are a match to TRBD2. V was clipped by 5 bases and J by 8 bases; unmatched bases: 12. The CDR3 has 15 amino acids. Germline CDR1 SEHNR, CDR2 FQNEAQ (reference sequence). The CDR3 DNA reads as TGTGCCAGCAGCCAAAGCGGGACCATCGGGGACATTCAGTACTTC. Its protein is CASSQSGTIGDIQYF.

J is TRBJ2-5 and V is TRBV4-1; tentatively, D is TRBD2 (6 bases). This CDR3 region has 15 residues. CDR1 MGHRA and CDR2 YSYEKL come from the germline V gene. The V and J ends lost 0 bases and 6 bases respectively, with 14 bases between them. CDR3 coding DNA: TGCGCCAGCAGCCAAGAACGGGGGACCCGAAAGACCCAGTACTTC. It yields the protein CASSQERGTRKTQYF.

The J gene is TRBJ1-4, the V gene TRBV5-1, with 10 nucleotides matching TRBD1. The CDR3 loop spans 15 amino acids. Per the germline V gene, CDR1 is SGHRS and CDR2 is YFSETQ. V was pared by 4 bases and J by 5 bases, with 5 bases of the junction left unmatched. In DNA form, the CDR3 reads TGCGCCAGCAGCGCGTTGACAGGGGGCAATGAAAAACTGTTTTTT. It yields the protein CASSALTGGNEKLFF.

V usage is TRBV5-1 and J usage is TRBJ2-7; TRBD1 matches at 9 bases. The germline gives CDR1 SGHRS, CDR2 YFSETQ. The CDR3 has 15 amino acids. The junction had 8 bases not matched to a gene; V was cut back by 5 bases and J by 2 bases. The CDR3 DNA sequence: TGCGCCAGCAGTCTAAAGGACAGGGGAACCTACGAGCAGTACTTC. Translated: CASSLKDRGTYEQYF.

The rearrangement uses TRBV6-4 and TRBJ1-5; 8 bases fit TRBD1. V shed 6 bases and J 4 bases; nucleotides not matched to a gene: 8. CDR3 length: 15 amino acids. CDR1 and CDR2 from the germline V gene are MRHNA and SNTAGT. The CDR3 nucleotides are TGTGCCAGCAGGACGGGACAGGTTTTGAATCAGCCCCAGCATTTT. It codes for CASRTGQVLNQPQHF.

The chain has TRBV24-1 and TRBJ2-5; TRBD2 aligns across 7 bases. CDR3 length: 14 amino acids. The germline gives CDR1 KGHDR, CDR2 SFDVKD. V lost 4 bases, J lost 3 bases, and 4 bases stayed unmatched. For the CDR3, the DNA is TGTGCCACCAGTGACACCCGGGGGGAAGAGACCCAGTACTTC. Translated, it gives CATSDTRGEETQYF.

This clone was observed a few times. The V and J genes are TRBV5-1 and TRBJ2-7, with TRBD2 matching over 10 bases. This CDR3 spans 16 amino acids. J lost 0 bases, V lost 7 bases, and 10 bases had no gene match. Germline CDR1 and CDR2: SGHRS and YFSETQ. The CDR3 sequence: CASSLNPSGGSYEQYF. In DNA form, the CDR3 reads TGCGCCAGCTCCCTTAATCCTAGCGGGGGCTCCTACGAGCAGTACTTC.

The chain carries TRBV6-2 or TRBV6-3 and TRBJ2-2, with 7 bases that match TRBD2. This CDR3 is built from 18 residues. Trimming took 0 bases from V and 2 from J; bases not matched to a gene: 9. Germline V gives CDR1 MNHEY, CDR2 SVGEGT. CDR3 amino acids: CASSYSISGTVNTGELFF. CDR3 bases: TGTGCCAGCAGTTACTCGATCAGCGGGACCGTTAACACCGGGGAGCTGTTTTTT.